In its sample, the clone carrying this T cell receptor (beta chain) was seen a few times. In the original processing: It was from reference gene primer amplification that nucleated cell counts were estimated. Here immunoSEQ multiplex PCR was the method, and the copy in TCRdb shows in-frame clones only, minus some. That table is the source of V, J and clone size, and D and trimming were worked out from the DNA. Of 65,000 to 90,000 clones in the sample, around 89% were seen once. This specimen comes from a study of blood T cell repertoires in COVID-19. The length of the CDR3 is 17 residues. Germline lookup yields CDR1 SGHTA and CDR2 FQGNSA. V lost 2 bases, J lost 8 bases, and 19 bases lay in between.

Source material: peripheral blood. This receptor was obtained from a man between 45 and 60 years old with acute or convalescent COVID-19. The chain has TRBV7-2 and TRBJ1-6; D gene unclear. The CDR3 DNA reads TGTGCCAGCAGCTTACCTGTCACCGGCCACTACCATTCACCCCTCCACTTT. This codes for CASSLPVTGHYHSPLHF.